The rows below give T cell receptor beta chains drawn from one sample of a study of T-cell reconstitution after alpha-beta-depleted transplantation in children. Using its own MiXCR run on the PCR reads, TCRdb lists one record per CDR3 protein. The sample holds hundreds of thousands of distinct CDR3 sequences; 10% to 15% are singletons and the top ten take about 2.2%. The sequencing used PBMCs, mostly from graft donor cells, collected 360 days after TCRalphabeta/CD19-depleted stem cell transplant. Receptors were obtained from a male patient younger than 18 who had a stem cell transplant for acute myeloid leukemia, so the T cells may come from the graft donor. CDR3s include the opening cysteine and the closing phenylalanine or tryptophan. A D gene is named only where the DNA matches it firmly. Size tells how often a clone was seen (once, few, many) or the class of an expanded clone, and some rows leave it out.

j_call clone_size v_call d_call cdr3_aa cdr3_nt
TRBJ2-3 . TRBV29-1 . CSVYIGDTQYF TGCAGCGTTTATATTGGGGATACGCAGTATTTT
TRBJ2-5 many TRBV29-1 . CSVASVSQETQYF TGCAGCGTTGCTAGCGTTTCCCAAGAGACCCAGTACTTC
TRBJ2-1 few TRBV19 . CASSITTSYNEQFF TGTGCCAGTAGTATTACTACTTCATACAATGAGCAGTTCTTC
TRBJ2-1 . TRBV6-2/TRBV6-3 TRBD2 CASSTRTSGKYNEQFF TGTGCCAGCAGTACCCGGACTAGCGGGAAATACAATGAGCAGTTCTTC
TRBJ1-1 . TRBV28 TRBD1 CASSLLDRGRVTEAFF TGTGCCAGCAGTTTATTGGACAGGGGGCGGGTCACTGAAGCTTTCTTT
TRBJ2-7 . TRBV5-1 . CASSWTSSGAPLYEQYF TGCGCCAGCAGCTGGACATCATCGGGGGCCCCTCTCTACGAGCAGTACTTC
TRBJ2-7 few TRBV28 . CASSFLQGARRREQYF TGTGCCAGCAGTTTCTTACAGGGAGCCCGGAGAAGAGAGCAGTACTTC
TRBJ2-5 . TRBV11-2 TRBD2 CASSLLSNPGTSGSIRETQYF TGTGCCAGCAGCTTATTATCTAATCCGGGGACTAGCGGGAGTATAAGGGAGACCCAGTACTTC
TRBJ2-7 many TRBV20-1 TRBD2 CRGSGTSGEQYF TGCAGAGGATCCGGGACTAGCGGCGAGCAGTACTTC
TRBJ2-7 . TRBV5-1 . CASSLEPPYEQYF TGCGCCAGCAGCTTGGAACCTCCCTACGAGCAGTACTTC
TRBJ2-1 . TRBV29-1 . CSVPGIGQQVTYNEQFF TGCAGCGTCCCGGGAATAGGTCAGCAGGTCACCTACAATGAGCAGTTCTTC
TRBJ2-5 few TRBV6-5 . CASSYSGLWETQYF TGTGCCAGCAGTTACTCGGGCTTGTGGGAGACCCAGTACTTC
TRBJ1-2 . TRBV28 TRBD1 CASSLLGTGGGYTF TGTGCCAGCAGTTTACTTGGGACAGGGGGGGGCTACACCTTC
TRBJ2-1 many TRBV29-1 TRBD2 CSVEPLAGVRTNEQFF TGCAGCGTTGAACCCCTAGCGGGAGTTCGCACGAATGAGCAGTTCTTC
TRBJ2-7 . TRBV29-1 . CSVGGAWEQYF TGCAGCGTTGGCGGAGCGTGGGAGCAGTACTTC
TRBJ2-7 many TRBV4-3 TRBD2 CASSRGLGAEEQYF TGCGCCAGCAGCCGGGGACTAGGGGCCGAGGAGCAGTACTTC
TRBJ2-3 . TRBV4-3 . CASSQIIGGAGTQYF TGCGCCAGCAGCCAAATAATAGGGGGGGCAGGTACGCAGTATTTT
TRBJ2-7 . TRBV10-3 . CAISGTHGGPYEQYF TGTGCCATCAGTGGGACCCACGGGGGGCCCTACGAGCAGTACTTC
TRBJ2-5 . TRBV28 TRBD1 CASSFPLKPGQGAQQETQYF TGTGCCAGCAGTTTTCCCCTGAAACCGGGACAGGGGGCGCAGCAAGAGACCCAGTACTTC
TRBJ2-1 . TRBV21-1 . CASSKAPPSGRASGEQFF TGTGCCAGCAGCAAAGCCCCTCCTAGCGGGAGGGCCTCGGGTGAGCAGTTCTTC
TRBJ2-7 many TRBV7-9 . CAGVIVAQSSYEQYF TGTGCCGGGGTGATCGTTGCTCAGAGCTCCTACGAGCAGTACTTC
TRBJ1-1 few TRBV27 TRBD1 CASSPAGPGQGLMNTEAFF TGTGCCAGCAGCCCCGCAGGGCCGGGACAGGGACTCATGAACACTGAAGCTTTCTTT
TRBJ2-2 few TRBV4-1 TRBD2 CASSQDRGLADPGELFF TGCGCCAGCAGCCAAGATCGGGGACTAGCCGACCCCGGGGAGCTGTTTTTT
TRBJ2-7 . TRBV29-1 . CSVDGGGWRQYF TGCAGCGTTGACGGGGGCGGGTGGCGGCAGTACTTC
TRBJ1-4 few TRBV2 . CASGGGQFRSNEKLFF TGTGCCAGCGGCGGTGGACAGTTCCGCTCTAATGAAAAACTGTTTTTT
TRBJ2-1 many TRBV28 TRBD2 CASSPLGLAEYNEQFF TGTGCCAGCAGTCCACTGGGACTAGCGGAGTACAATGAGCAGTTCTTC
TRBJ2-1 . TRBV28 . CASSSPPKYNEQFF TGTGCCAGCAGTTCCCCCCCAAAATACAATGAGCAGTTCTTC
TRBJ2-1 few TRBV6-5 . CASSYGGASYNEQFF TGTGCCAGCAGTTACGGAGGGGCCTCCTACAATGAGCAGTTCTTC
TRBJ2-3 few TRBV6-1 TRBD1 CASSVDRGSTDTQYF TGTGCCAGCAGCGTCGACAGGGGTAGCACAGATACGCAGTATTTT
TRBJ2-7 many TRBV27 . CAVHRGAGYEQYF TGTGCCGTGCACCGTGGGGCCGGCTACGAGCAGTACTTC
TRBJ2-1 few TRBV20-1 TRBD2 CSASLTSPYNEQFF TGCAGTGCTAGTCTGACTAGCCCTTACAATGAGCAGTTCTTC
TRBJ2-6 few TRBV5-1 . CASSPTSGANVLTF TGCGCCAGCAGTCCCACCTCTGGGGCCAACGTCCTGACTTTC
TRBJ1-5 few TRBV6-5 . CASSYRRSNQPQHF TGTGCCAGCAGTTATCGAAGAAGCAATCAGCCCCAGCATTTT
TRBJ1-4 many TRBV13 . CASSFHSEANEKLFF TGTGCCAGCAGCTTCCACAGCGAAGCTAATGAAAAACTGTTTTTT
TRBJ2-1 . TRBV11-2 . CASSLLAPSGDEQFF TGTGCCAGCAGCTTACTAGCACCGAGTGGAGATGAGCAGTTCTTC
TRBJ2-2 . TRBV11-1 . CASSPGQGDNTGELFF TGTGCCAGCAGCCCCGGCCAGGGCGATAACACCGGGGAGCTGTTTTTT
TRBJ1-3 few TRBV3-1 TRBD1 CASSQNRGGNTIYF TGTGCCAGCAGCCAAAACAGGGGCGGAAACACCATATATTTT
TRBJ2-3 . TRBV5-1 TRBD1 CASRLWTGGADTQYF TGCGCCAGCCGTCTTTGGACAGGGGGCGCAGATACGCAGTATTTT
TRBJ2-3 . TRBV10-2 . CASSESSYTQYF TGCGCCAGCAGTGAGTCGTCTTATACGCAGTATTTT
TRBJ2-1 few TRBV4-2 . CASSDEAGQSLDEQFF TGTGCCAGCAGCGACGAGGCGGGCCAGAGTCTTGATGAGCAGTTCTTC
TRBJ2-1 . TRBV11-2 TRBD2 CASSWASGHSYNEQFF TGTGCCAGCAGCTGGGCTAGCGGGCACTCCTACAATGAGCAGTTCTTC
TRBJ2-7 . TRBV7-9 TRBD1 CASSLMSGTENEQYF TGTGCCAGCAGCTTGATGTCCGGGACAGAAAACGAGCAGTACTTC
TRBJ2-7 . TRBV20-1 . CSALAVVGYEQYF TGCAGTGCCCTCGCTGTGGTGGGCTACGAGCAGTACTTC
TRBJ2-1 . TRBV24-1 . CATSDPRIGSRSYNEQFF TGTGCCACCAGTGATCCTAGAATAGGCAGCCGCTCCTACAATGAGCAGTTCTTC
TRBJ2-7 . TRBV7-2 . CASSALRWGAYEQYF TGTGCCAGCAGCGCTTTAAGATGGGGGGCCTACGAGCAGTACTTC
TRBJ2-7 few TRBV28 . CASSFQLVRLYEQYF TGTGCCAGCAGTTTCCAGCTGGTACGATTATACGAGCAGTACTTC
TRBJ2-5 . TRBV29-1 TRBD1 CSVGQPQGETQYF TGCAGCGTGGGACAGCCCCAGGGGGAGACCCAGTACTTC